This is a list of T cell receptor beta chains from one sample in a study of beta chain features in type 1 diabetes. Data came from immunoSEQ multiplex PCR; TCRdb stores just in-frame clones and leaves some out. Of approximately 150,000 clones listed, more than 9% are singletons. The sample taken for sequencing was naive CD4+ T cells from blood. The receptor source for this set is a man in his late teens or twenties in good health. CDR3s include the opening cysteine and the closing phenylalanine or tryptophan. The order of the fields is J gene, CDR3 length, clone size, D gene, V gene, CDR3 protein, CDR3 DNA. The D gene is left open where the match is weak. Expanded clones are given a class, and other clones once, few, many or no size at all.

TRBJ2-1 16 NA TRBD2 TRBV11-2 CASSTVRGVSYNEQFF TGTGCCAGCAGCACCGTACGGGGGGTAAGCTACAATGAGCAGTTCTTC
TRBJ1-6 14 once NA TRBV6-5 CASSNSRRGSPLHF TGTGCCAGCAGCAACTCCCGCAGGGGCTCACCCCTCCACTTT
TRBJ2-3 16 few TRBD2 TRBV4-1 CASSPEGSGGAGTQYF TGCGCCAGCAGCCCGGAGGGTAGCGGGGGGGCGGGTACGCAGTATTTT
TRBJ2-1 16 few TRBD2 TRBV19 CASSGHASGVYNEQFF TGTGCCAGTAGTGGTCACGCTAGCGGGGTTTACAATGAGCAGTTCTTC
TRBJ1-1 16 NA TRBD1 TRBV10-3 CASSRTGDAMNTEAFF TGTGCCTCCTCTAGGACAGGGGATGCGATGAACACTGAAGCTTTCTTT
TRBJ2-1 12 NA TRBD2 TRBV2 CASSGTSGKQFF TGTGCCAGCAGCGGCACTAGCGGTAAGCAGTTCTTC
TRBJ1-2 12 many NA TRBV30 CAWVQGNYGYTF TGTGCCTGGGTGCAGGGGAACTATGGCTACACCTTC
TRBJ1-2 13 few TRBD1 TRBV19 CASRGQDYYGYTF TGTGCCAGTCGAGGACAGGATTACTATGGCTACACCTTC
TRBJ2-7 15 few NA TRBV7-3 CASSLATASSYEQYF TGTGCCAGCAGCTTGGCGACAGCGAGCTCCTACGAGCAGTACTTC
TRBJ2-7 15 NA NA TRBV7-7 CASSSGEGRAYEQYF TGTGCCAGCAGCTCAGGGGAGGGGAGGGCCTACGAGCAGTACTTC
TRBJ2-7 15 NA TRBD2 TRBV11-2 CASSNGLAGSYEQYF TGTGCCAGCAGCAACGGACTAGCGGGTAGCTACGAGCAGTACTTC
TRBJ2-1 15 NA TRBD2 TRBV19 CASSYEAGTYNEQFF TGTGCCAGTAGCTACGAAGCGGGGACCTACAATGAGCAGTTCTTC
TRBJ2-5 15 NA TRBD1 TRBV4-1 CASSQGDRDQETQYF TGCGCCAGCAGCCAAGGGGACAGGGATCAAGAGACCCAGTACTTC
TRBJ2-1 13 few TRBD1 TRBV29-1 CSVEHRGLNEQFF TGCAGCGTCGAACACAGGGGGCTGAATGAGCAGTTCTTC
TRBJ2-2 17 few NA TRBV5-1 CASSLPPTGLNTGELFF TGCGCCAGCAGCCTCCCCCCGACAGGACTGAACACCGGGGAGCTGTTTTTT
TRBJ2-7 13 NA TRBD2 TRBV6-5 CASREGSSYEQYF TGTGCCAGCCGGGAGGGGTCCTCCTACGAGCAGTACTTC
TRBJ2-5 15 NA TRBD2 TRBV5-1 CASSRRTSGEETQYF TGCGCCAGCAGCCGAAGGACTAGCGGGGAAGAGACCCAGTACTTC
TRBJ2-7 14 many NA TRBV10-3 CAISEPTGAYEQYF TGTGCCATCAGTGAGCCGACAGGAGCCTACGAGCAGTACTTC
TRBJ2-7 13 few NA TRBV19 CASSIGNSYEQYF TGTGCCAGTAGTATCGGGAACTCCTACGAGCAGTACTTC
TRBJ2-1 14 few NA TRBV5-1 CASSPVRTNNEQFF TGCGCCAGCAGCCCGGTCCGGACTAATAATGAGCAGTTCTTC
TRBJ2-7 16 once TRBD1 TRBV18 CASSPPATGGAYEQYF TGTGCCAGCTCACCACCGGCAACAGGGGGAGCCTACGAGCAGTACTTC
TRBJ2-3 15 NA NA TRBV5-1 CASNRQEPSTDTQYF TGCGCCAGCAACCGACAGGAGCCCAGCACAGATACGCAGTATTTT
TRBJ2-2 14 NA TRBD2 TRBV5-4 CASSHGGAIGELFF TGTGCCAGCAGCCACGGGGGGGCCATCGGGGAGCTGTTTTTT
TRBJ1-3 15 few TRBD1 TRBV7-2 CASRFTGGSGNTIYF TGTGCCAGCAGGTTTACAGGGGGCTCTGGAAACACCATATATTTT
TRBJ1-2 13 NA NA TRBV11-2 CASSPQGFGGYTF TGTGCCAGCAGCCCGCAGGGGTTTGGCGGCTACACCTTC
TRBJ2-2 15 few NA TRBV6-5 CASSRGGGNTGELFF TGTGCCAGCAGTAGGGGAGGGGGAAACACCGGGGAGCTGTTTTTT
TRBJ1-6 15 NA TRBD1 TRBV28 CASSPGQRFGSPLHF TGTGCCAGCAGCCCGGGACAGCGGTTTGGGTCACCCCTCCACTTT
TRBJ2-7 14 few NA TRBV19 CASSSQTGAYEQYF TGTGCCAGTAGTTCACAGACGGGGGCCTACGAGCAGTACTTC
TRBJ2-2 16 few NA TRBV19 CASTRRTISNTGELFF TGTGCCAGTACACGGAGGACCATCTCGAACACCGGGGAGCTGTTTTTT
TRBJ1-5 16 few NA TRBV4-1 CASSQDIGRANQPQHF TGCGCCAGCAGCCAAGATATCGGCAGGGCGAATCAGCCCCAGCATTTT
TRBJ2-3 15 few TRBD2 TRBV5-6 CASERGASVGHTQYF TGTGCCAGCGAGCGGGGGGCTAGCGTAGGACATACGCAGTATTTT
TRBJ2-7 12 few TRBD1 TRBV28 CASSRDRVEQYF TGTGCCAGCAGCCGGGACAGGGTTGAGCAGTACTTC
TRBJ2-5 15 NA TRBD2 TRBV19 CASTGGAGGEETQYF TGTGCCAGTACGGGCGGAGCGGGGGGCGAAGAGACCCAGTACTTC
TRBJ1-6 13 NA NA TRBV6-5 CASSYPGESPLHF TGTGCCAGCAGTTATCCGGGGGAATCACCCCTCCACTTT
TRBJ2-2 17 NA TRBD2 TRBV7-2 CASSRRTSGGASGELFF TGTGCCAGCAGCCGTCGGACTAGCGGGGGGGCATCCGGGGAGCTGTTTTTT
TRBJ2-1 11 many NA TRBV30 CAWEAYNEQFF TGTGCCTGGGAGGCCTACAATGAGCAGTTCTTC
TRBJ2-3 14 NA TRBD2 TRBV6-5 CASSPTRGGDTQYF TGTGCCAGCAGTCCCACCCGGGGGGGGGATACGCAGTATTTT
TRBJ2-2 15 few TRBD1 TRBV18 CASSPGQVNTGELFF TGTGCCAGCTCACCGGGACAGGTGAACACCGGGGAGCTGTTTTTT
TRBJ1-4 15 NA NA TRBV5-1 CASSLEGQGGEKLFF TGCGCCAGCAGCTTGGAGGGCCAGGGAGGTGAAAAACTGTTTTTT
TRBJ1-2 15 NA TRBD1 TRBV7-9 CASSSQYRTGVRYTF TGTGCCAGCAGCTCTCAATATCGGACAGGGGTTCGCTACACCTTC
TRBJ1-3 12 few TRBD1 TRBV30 CAWGQEGNTIYF TGTGCCTGGGGACAGGAGGGAAACACCATATATTTT
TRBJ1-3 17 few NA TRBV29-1 CSVEDQGVGCRGNTIYF TGCAGCGTTGAAGATCAAGGGGTGGGATGCCGTGGAAACACCATATATTTT